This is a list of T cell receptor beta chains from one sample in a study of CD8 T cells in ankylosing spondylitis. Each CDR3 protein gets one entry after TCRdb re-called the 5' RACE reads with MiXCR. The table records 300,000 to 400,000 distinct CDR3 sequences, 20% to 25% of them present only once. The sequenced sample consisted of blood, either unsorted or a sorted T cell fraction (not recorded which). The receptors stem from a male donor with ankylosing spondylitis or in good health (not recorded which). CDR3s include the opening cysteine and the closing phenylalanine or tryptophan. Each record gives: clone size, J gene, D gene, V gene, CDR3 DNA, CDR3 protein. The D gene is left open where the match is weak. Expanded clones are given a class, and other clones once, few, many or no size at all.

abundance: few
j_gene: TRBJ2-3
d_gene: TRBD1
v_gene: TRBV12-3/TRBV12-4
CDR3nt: TGTGCCAGCAGATCTAACCGGGACAGGGTGGATACGCAGTATTTT
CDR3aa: CASRSNRDRVDTQYF

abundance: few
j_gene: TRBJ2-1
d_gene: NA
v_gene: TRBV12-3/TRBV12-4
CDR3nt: TGTGCCAGCAGAGGGGGAATGGGGACCTACAATGAGCAGTTCTTC
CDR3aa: CASRGGMGTYNEQFF

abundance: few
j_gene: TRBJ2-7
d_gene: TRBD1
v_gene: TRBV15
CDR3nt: TGTGCCACCAGCAACCCCTCTCGGACAGGCAACTCCTACGAGCAGTACTTC
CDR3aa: CATSNPSRTGNSYEQYF

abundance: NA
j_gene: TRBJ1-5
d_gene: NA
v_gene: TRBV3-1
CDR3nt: TGTGCCAGCAGCCACACCGGGACACCGAGTCAGCCCCAGCATTTT
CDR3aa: CASSHTGTPSQPQHF

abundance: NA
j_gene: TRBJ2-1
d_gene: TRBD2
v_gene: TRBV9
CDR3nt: TGTGCCAGCACTAGCGGACATAAAGTTGAGCAGTTCTTC
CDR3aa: CASTSGHKVEQFF

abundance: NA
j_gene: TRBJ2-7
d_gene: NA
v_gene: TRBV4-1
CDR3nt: TGCGCCAGCAGCCAAGATATTAGTCATGATGGGGCGTACGAGCAGTACTTC
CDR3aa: CASSQDISHDGAYEQYF

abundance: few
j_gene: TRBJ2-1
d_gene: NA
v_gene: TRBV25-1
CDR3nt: TGTGCCATTCCTTGGCACAATGAGCAGTTCTTC
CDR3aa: CAIPWHNEQFF

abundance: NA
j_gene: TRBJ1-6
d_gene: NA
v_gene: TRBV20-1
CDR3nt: TGCAGTGCTCCAAGTTGGGGTTATAATTCACCCCTCCACTTT
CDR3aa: CSAPSWGYNSPLHF

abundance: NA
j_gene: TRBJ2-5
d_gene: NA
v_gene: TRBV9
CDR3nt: TGTGCCAGCAGCCCCCGGGACGCCGGGACACAAGAGACCCAGTACTTC
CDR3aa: CASSPRDAGTQETQYF

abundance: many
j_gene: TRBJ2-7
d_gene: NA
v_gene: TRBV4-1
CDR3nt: TGCGCCAGCAGCCAAGATCGGGGGCGGGACAGATCCTACGAGCAGTACTTC
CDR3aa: CASSQDRGRDRSYEQYF